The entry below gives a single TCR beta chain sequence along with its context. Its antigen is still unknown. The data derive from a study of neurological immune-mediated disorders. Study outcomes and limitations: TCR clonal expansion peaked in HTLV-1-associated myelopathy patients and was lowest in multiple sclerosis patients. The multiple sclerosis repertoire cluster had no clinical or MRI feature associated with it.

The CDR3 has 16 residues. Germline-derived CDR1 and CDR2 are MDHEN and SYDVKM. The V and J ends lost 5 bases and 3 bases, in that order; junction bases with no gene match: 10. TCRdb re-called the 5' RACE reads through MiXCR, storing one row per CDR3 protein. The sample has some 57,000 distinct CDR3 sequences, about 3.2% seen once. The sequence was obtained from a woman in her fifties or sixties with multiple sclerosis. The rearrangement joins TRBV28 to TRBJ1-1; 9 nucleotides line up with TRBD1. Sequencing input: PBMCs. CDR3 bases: TGTGCCAGCAGTAACGGACAGGGGCTAGCGGACACTGAAGCTTTCTTT. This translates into CASSNGQGLADTEAFF.